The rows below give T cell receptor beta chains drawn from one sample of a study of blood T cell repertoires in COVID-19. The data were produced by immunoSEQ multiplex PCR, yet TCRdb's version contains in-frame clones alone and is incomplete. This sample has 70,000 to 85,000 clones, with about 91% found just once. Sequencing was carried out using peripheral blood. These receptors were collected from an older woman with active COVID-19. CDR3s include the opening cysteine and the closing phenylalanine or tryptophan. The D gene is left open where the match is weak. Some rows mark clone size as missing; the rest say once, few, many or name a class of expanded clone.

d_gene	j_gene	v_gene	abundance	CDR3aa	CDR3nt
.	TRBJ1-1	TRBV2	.	CASSAQGREKTFF	TGTGCCAGCAGTGCCCAGGGGAGGGAAAAAACTTTCTTT
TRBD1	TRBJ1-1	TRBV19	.	CASRQNRGGETEAFF	TGTGCCAGTAGGCAAAACAGGGGGGGAGAAACTGAAGCTTTCTTT
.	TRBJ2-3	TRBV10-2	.	CASSATGTDTQYF	TGCGCCAGCAGTGCGACTGGCACAGATACGCAGTATTTT
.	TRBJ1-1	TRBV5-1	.	CASRDSLFTEAFF	TGCGCCAGCAGGGACAGCTTGTTCACTGAAGCTTTCTTT
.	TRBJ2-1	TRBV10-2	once	CASGDLFGGEQFF	TGCGCCAGCGGAGACCTCTTCGGGGGTGAGCAGTTCTTC
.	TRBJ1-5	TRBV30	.	CAWSPQTDQPQHF	TGTGCCTGGAGTCCCCAGACAGATCAGCCCCAGCATTTT
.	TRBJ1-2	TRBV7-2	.	CASSPDRTRNYGYTF	TGTGCCAGCAGCCCGGACAGAACCCGGAACTATGGTTACACCTTC
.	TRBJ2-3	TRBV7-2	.	CASSFPPSTDTQYF	TGTGCCAGCAGCTTTCCTCCTAGCACAGATACGCAGTATTTT
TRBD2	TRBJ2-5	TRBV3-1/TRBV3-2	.	CASSQVGRASGQETQYF	TGTGCCAGCAGCCAAGTTGGGCGGGCTAGCGGGCAAGAGACCCAGTACTTC
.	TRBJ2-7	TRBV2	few	CASSVGRGTAYEQYF	TGTGCCAGCAGTGTCGGGCGAGGGACTGCCTACGAGCAGTACTTC
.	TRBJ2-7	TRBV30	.	CAWSLQGYEQYF	TGTGCCTGGAGTTTACAGGGCTACGAGCAGTACTTC